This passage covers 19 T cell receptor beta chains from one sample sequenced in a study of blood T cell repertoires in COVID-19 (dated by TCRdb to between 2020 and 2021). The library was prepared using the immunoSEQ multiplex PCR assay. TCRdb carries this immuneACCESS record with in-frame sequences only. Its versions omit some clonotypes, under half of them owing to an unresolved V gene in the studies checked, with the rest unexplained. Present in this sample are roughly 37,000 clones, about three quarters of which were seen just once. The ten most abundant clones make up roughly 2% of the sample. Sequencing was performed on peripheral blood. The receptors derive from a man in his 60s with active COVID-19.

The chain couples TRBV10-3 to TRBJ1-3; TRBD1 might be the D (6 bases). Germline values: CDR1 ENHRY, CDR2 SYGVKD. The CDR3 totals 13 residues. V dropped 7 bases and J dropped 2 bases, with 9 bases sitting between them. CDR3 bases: TGTGCCATCACACAGGGACCTGGAAACACCATATATTTT. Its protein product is CAITQGPGNTIYF.

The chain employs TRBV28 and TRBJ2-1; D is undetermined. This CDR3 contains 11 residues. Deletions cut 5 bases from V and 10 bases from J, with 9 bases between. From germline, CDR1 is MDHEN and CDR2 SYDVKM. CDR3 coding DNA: TGTGCCAGCAGTACCCCTCGGGAGCAGTTCTTC. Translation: CASSTPREQFF.

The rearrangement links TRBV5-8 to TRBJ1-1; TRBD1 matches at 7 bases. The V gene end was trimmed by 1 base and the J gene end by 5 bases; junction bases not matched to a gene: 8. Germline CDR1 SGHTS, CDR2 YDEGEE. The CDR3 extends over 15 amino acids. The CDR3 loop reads CASSLRRAGGTEAFF. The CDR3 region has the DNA TGTGCCAGCAGCTTGAGGAGGGCAGGGGGGACTGAAGCTTTCTTT.

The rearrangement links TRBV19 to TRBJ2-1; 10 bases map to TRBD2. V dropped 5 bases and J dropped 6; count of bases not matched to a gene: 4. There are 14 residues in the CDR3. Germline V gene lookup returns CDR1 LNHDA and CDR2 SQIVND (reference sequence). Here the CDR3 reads CASSSWTSGNEQFF. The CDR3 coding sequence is TGTGCCAGTAGTTCATGGACTAGCGGCAATGAGCAGTTCTTC.

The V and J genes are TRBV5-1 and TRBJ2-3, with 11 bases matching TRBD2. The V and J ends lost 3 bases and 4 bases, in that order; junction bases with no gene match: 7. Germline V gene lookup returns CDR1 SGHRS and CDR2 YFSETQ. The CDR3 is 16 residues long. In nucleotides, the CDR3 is TGCGCCAGCAGCTCTCGGACTAGCGGGTTGCCAGATACGCAGTATTTT. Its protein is CASSSRTSGLPDTQYF.

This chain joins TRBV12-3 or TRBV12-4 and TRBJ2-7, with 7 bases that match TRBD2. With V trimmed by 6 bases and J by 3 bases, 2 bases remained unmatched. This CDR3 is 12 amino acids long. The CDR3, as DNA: TGTGCCAGCAGGGCGGGGGTCTACGAGCAGTACTTC. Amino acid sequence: CASRAGVYEQYF.

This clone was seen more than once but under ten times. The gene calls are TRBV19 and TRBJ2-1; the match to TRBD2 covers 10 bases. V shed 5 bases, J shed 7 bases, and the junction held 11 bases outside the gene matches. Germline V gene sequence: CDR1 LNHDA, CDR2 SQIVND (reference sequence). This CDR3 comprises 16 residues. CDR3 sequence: CASSPRSLAGRNEQFF. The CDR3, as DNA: TGTGCCAGTAGTCCCCGGTCACTAGCGGGAAGGAATGAGCAGTTCTTC.

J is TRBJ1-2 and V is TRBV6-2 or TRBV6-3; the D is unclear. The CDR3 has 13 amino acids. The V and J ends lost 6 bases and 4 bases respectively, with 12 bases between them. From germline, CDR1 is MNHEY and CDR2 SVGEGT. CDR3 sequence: CASSDQRGYGYTF. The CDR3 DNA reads TGTGCCAGCAGCGACCAGCGTGGCTATGGCTACACCTTC.

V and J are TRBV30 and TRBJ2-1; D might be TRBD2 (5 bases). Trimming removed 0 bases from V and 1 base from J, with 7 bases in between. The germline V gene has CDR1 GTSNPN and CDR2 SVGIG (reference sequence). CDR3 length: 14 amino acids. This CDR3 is CAWSVSGSYNEQFF. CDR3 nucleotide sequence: TGTGCCTGGAGTGTAAGCGGTTCCTACAATGAGCAGTTCTTC.

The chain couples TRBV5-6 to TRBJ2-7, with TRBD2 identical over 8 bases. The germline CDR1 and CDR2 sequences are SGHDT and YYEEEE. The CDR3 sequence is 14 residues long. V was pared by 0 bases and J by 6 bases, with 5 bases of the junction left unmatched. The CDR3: CASSLGWTSSEQYF. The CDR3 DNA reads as TGTGCCAGCAGCTTGGGTTGGACTAGCTCCGAGCAGTACTTC.

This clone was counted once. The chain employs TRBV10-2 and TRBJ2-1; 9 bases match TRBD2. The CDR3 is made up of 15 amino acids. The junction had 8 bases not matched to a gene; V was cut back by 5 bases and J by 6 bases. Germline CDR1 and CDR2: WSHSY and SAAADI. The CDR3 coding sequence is TGCGCCAGCAGTATGGCGGGGGGGCCGGGCAATGAGCAGTTCTTC. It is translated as CASSMAGGPGNEQFF.

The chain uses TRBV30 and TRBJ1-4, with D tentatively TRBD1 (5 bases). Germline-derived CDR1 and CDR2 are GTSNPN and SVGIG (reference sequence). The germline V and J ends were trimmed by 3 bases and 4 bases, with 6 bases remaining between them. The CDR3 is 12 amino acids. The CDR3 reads CAWRTVNEKLFF. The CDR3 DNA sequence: TGTGCCTGGAGGACAGTTAATGAAAAACTGTTTTTT.

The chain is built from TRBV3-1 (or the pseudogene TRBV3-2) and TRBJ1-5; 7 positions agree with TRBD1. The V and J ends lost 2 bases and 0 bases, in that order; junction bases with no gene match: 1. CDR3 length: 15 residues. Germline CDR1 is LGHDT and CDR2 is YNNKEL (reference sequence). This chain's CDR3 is CASSQQGGSNQPQHF. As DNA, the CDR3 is TGTGCCAGCAGCCAACAGGGGGGTAGCAATCAGCCCCAGCATTTT.

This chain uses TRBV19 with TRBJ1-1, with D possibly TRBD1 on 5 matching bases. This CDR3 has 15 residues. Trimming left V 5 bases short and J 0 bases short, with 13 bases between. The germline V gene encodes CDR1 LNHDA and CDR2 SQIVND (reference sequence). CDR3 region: CASSPRQRMNTEAFF. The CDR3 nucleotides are TGTGCCAGTAGTCCCCGACAGAGGATGAACACTGAAGCTTTCTTT.

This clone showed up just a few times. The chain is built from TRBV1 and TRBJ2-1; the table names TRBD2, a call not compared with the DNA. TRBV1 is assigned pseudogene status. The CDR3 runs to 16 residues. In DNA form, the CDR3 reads TGCACCAGCTCTCATACGAAGGGGACTAGCGGGAATGAGCAGTTCTTC. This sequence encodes CTSSHTKGTSGNEQFF.

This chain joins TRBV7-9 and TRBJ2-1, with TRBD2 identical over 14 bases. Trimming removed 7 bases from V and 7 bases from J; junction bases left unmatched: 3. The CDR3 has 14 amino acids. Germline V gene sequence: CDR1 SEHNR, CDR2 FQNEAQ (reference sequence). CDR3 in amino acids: CASKRLAGGNEQFF. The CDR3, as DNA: TGTGCCAGCAAGAGACTAGCGGGAGGGAATGAGCAGTTCTTC.

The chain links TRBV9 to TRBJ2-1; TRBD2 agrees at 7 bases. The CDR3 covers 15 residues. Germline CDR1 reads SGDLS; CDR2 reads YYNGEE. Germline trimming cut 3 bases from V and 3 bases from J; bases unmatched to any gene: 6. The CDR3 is CASSGGDYGYNEQFF. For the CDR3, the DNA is TGTGCCAGCAGCGGGGGGGACTATGGCTACAATGAGCAGTTCTTC.

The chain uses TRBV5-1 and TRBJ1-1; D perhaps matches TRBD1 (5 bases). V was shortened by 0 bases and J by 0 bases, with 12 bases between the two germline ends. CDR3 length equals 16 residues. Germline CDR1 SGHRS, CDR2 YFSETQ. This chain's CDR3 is CASSLVGGSMNTEAFF. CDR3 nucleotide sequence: TGCGCCAGCAGCTTGGTGGGGGGGTCCATGAACACTGAAGCTTTCTTT.

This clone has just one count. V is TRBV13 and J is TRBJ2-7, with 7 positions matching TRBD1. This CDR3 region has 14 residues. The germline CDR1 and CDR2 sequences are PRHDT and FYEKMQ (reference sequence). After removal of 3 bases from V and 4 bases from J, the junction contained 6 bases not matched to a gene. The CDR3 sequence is CASSFRDSRYEQYF. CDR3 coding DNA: TGTGCCAGCAGCTTTAGGGACAGTCGATACGAGCAGTACTTC.